This is a list of T cell receptor beta chains from one sample in a study of cytomegalovirus exposure and HLA in healthy donors. TCRdb keeps only in-frame clones here, not all; method: immunoSEQ multiplex PCR. The repertoire consists of under 200,000 clones, with roughly two thirds occurring once and the leading ten covering 4% to 5.5%. The sequencing input was PBMCs. The receptors shown here come from a woman aged 18-29 years in good health and CMV-seropositive. The CDR3 runs from the conserved cysteine through the conserved F or W. Fields, in order: V gene, D gene, J gene, clone size, CDR3 DNA, CDR3 protein. D genes are given only for firm matches. Clone size appears in some rows only: once, few, many, or a class for an expanded clone.

>TRBV27|-|TRBJ2-7|-
TGTGCCAGCAGTTTATCCGGTATCTCCTACGAGCAGTACTTC
CASSLSGISYEQYF
>TRBV19|-|TRBJ1-4|-
TGTGCCAGTATGACGGCCGGGATTGCAACTAATGAAAAACTGTTTTTT
CASMTAGIATNEKLFF
>TRBV9|-|TRBJ2-1|-
TGTGCCAGCAGCACCACAGGGAACTCCTACAATGAGCAGTTCTTC
CASSTTGNSYNEQFF
>TRBV9|-|TRBJ2-2|-
TGTGCCAGCAGCGTCCCCTATGGTGACACCGGGGAGCTGTTTTTT
CASSVPYGDTGELFF
>TRBV6-6|-|TRBJ1-3|few
TGTGCCAGCAAAGACAGGAACTCTGGAAACACCATATATTTT
CASKDRNSGNTIYF
>TRBV4-3|-|TRBJ2-3|-
TGCGCCAGCAGCCAGCAACTGGGGAGAGATACGCAGTATTTT
CASSQQLGRDTQYF
>TRBV9|-|TRBJ2-7|-
TGTGCCAGCAGCCCTCATGACCCCACTAGTGAGCAGTACTTC
CASSPHDPTSEQYF
>TRBV7-2|TRBD1|TRBJ1-1|-
TGTGCCAGCAGCCTCGGACAGGGGGCTGGGGCTAGGACTGAAGCTTTCTTT
CASSLGQGAGARTEAFF
>TRBV29-1|TRBD2|TRBJ2-5|-
TGCAGCGGCCGAGAAAGGGAGGGCCACGAGACCCAGTACTTC
CSGREREGHETQYF
>TRBV7-8|-|TRBJ2-7|-
TGTGCCAGCAGCTTAGCTAGGAGCTCCTACGAGCAGTACTTC
CASSLARSSYEQYF
>TRBV5-1|TRBD2|TRBJ2-1|-
TGCGCCAGCAGCCTTGTAGCGGGAGGAAACAATGAGCAGTTCTTC
CASSLVAGGNNEQFF
>TRBV4-1|TRBD2|TRBJ2-2|-
TGCGCCAGCAGCCCAGCGGGAGATGGCGGGGAGCTGTTTTTT
CASSPAGDGGELFF
>TRBV28|TRBD1|TRBJ1-5|-
TGTGCCAGCAGTTTAGGGACAGGGGTCAATCAGCCCCAGCATTTT
CASSLGTGVNQPQHF
>TRBV10-3|-|TRBJ2-7|-
TGTGCCATCAGTGCCCGCGAAGAGTACGAGCAGTACTTC
CAISAREEYEQYF
>TRBV18|-|TRBJ1-2|-
TGTGCCAGCTCACCCTTTGCGGAGGCCGGCTACACCTTC
CASSPFAEAGYTF
>TRBV11-3|-|TRBJ2-7|-
TGTGCCAGCAGCCCTGGGGGGACCTCCTACGAGCAGTACTTC
CASSPGGTSYEQYF
>TRBV6-6|TRBD2|TRBJ2-5|-
TGTGCCAGCACCCGGGGGGAGACGAAAGAGACCCAGTACTTC
CASTRGETKETQYF
>TRBV19|-|TRBJ1-2|-
TGTGCCAGTAGTGCCCACGCGGGGGAAAACTATGGCTACACCTTC
CASSAHAGENYGYTF
>TRBV18|-|TRBJ2-1|few
TGTGCCAGCTCACCACTATCTGCGGTCGCTCCCGGGGATGAGCAGTTCTTC
CASSPLSAVAPGDEQFF
>TRBV4-1|TRBD1|TRBJ1-2|-
TGCGCCAGCAGCCAAGGACAGGGGGCTTTCCGGGGCTACACCTTC
CASSQGQGAFRGYTF
>TRBV5-1|-|TRBJ2-5|-
TGCGCCAGCAGCTTGTTCCAGGCACAAGAGACCCAGTACTTC
CASSLFQAQETQYF
>TRBV6-5|TRBD1|TRBJ1-2|few
TGTGCCAGCAGTTACCCGGGACAGGGGTTCTATGGCTACACCTTC
CASSYPGQGFYGYTF
>TRBV28|TRBD1|TRBJ2-1|-
TGTGCCAGCAGTTCAGACAGGGGCGACTACAATGAGCAGTTCTTC
CASSSDRGDYNEQFF
>TRBV28|TRBD1|TRBJ1-1|-
TGTGCCAGCAGTCTACAGGGGGGGGGCTACACGACTGAAGCTTTCTTT
CASSLQGGGYTTEAFF
>TRBV7-9|-|TRBJ2-3|once
TGTGCCAGCAGCTTAGGTACGGCGGGAGATACGCAGTATTTT
CASSLGTAGDTQYF
>TRBV6-1|-|TRBJ2-7|-
TGTGCCAGCAGTGAATTGGACGGAGGGACCTACGAGCAGTACTTC
CASSELDGGTYEQYF
>TRBV28|-|TRBJ1-1|-
TGTGCCAGCAGTTTAGGCATCGGGGGGAACACTGAAGCTTTCTTT
CASSLGIGGNTEAFF
>TRBV6-1|-|TRBJ1-5|-
TGTGCCAACACCCTCGCCGGGAATCAGCCCCAGCATTTT
CANTLAGNQPQHF
>TRBV2|TRBD1|TRBJ1-4|-
TGTGCCAGCACGAGGGACAGGACTGCAACTAATGAAAAACTGTTTTTT
CASTRDRTATNEKLFF
>TRBV10-1|-|TRBJ2-3|-
TGCGCCAGCAGTGAGTCTGCGGGTGGGGTCACAGATACGCAGTATTTT
CASSESAGGVTDTQYF
>TRBV4-1|-|TRBJ1-1|-
TGCGCCAGCAGCCAAGGGGGATCTGGGGGCCAGAACACTGAAGCTTTCTTT
CASSQGGSGGQNTEAFF
>TRBV19|-|TRBJ1-1|-
TGTGCCAGTAGTATAGTAAGCGGTGTTGAAGCTTTCTTT
CASSIVSGVEAFF
>TRBV7-9|-|TRBJ2-1|-
TGTGCCAGCAGCTTCCCTCAGGCAGGGCGTTACAATGAGCAGTTCTTC
CASSFPQAGRYNEQFF
>TRBV27|-|TRBJ1-6|few
TGTGCCAGCAGTTTATTTCGGGGGATCGACGAGAATTCACCCCTCCACTTT
CASSLFRGIDENSPLHF
>TRBV19|-|TRBJ1-5|-
TGTGCCAGTAGTCTGGACAGTTATAGCAATCAGCCCCAGCATTTT
CASSLDSYSNQPQHF
>TRBV4-1|-|TRBJ1-1|few
TGCGCCAGCAGCCAGGGAAAGGGGGGGACTGAAGCTTTCTTT
CASSQGKGGTEAFF
>TRBV18|TRBD1|TRBJ1-5|-
TGTGCCAGCTCCTCACCTAGACAGGGGGAAAGCAATCAGCCCCAGCATTTT
CASSSPRQGESNQPQHF
>TRBV5-4|TRBD1|TRBJ2-5|few
TGTGCCAGCAGCACCGGACAGGGAAAAGAGACCCAGTACTTC
CASSTGQGKETQYF
>TRBV10-1|TRBD2|TRBJ2-1|-
TGCGCCAGCAGTGAGGTCCAGCGGGGGAACAATGAGCAGTTCTTC
CASSEVQRGNNEQFF
>TRBV2|-|TRBJ2-7|-
TGTGCCAGCAGTGAGGGCCTAAACAAGGGACTCGACGAGCAGTACTTC
CASSEGLNKGLDEQYF
>TRBV14|TRBD1|TRBJ2-7|-
TGTGCCAGCAGCCAAGTGACAGGGGGCCTCGAGCAGTACTTC
CASSQVTGGLEQYF
>TRBV30|-|TRBJ2-4|-
TGTGCCTGGGGGAGCGGGTACAAAAACATTCAGTACTTC
CAWGSGYKNIQYF
>TRBV19|TRBD1|TRBJ1-6|-
TGTGCCAGTAGTATCAGTGTCACAGGGGATTCACCCCTCCACTTT
CASSISVTGDSPLHF
>TRBV7-9|-|TRBJ2-1|once
TGTGCCAGCAGGTTAGTCGGTTATGAGCAGTTCTTC
CASRLVGYEQFF
>TRBV5-1|-|TRBJ2-7|-
TGCGCCAGCAGCTGGGTACAGGGCGCAGGGAACGAGCAGTACTTC
CASSWVQGAGNEQYF
>TRBV21-1|-|TRBJ1-2|-
TGTGCCAGCAGAGCCAGCAGGGAAAACTATGGCTACACCTTC
CASRASRENYGYTF
>TRBV7-9|-|TRBJ2-1|-
TGTGCCAGCAGCCCAGAATACAATGAGCAGTTCTTC
CASSPEYNEQFF
>TRBV6-5|TRBD1|TRBJ1-1|-
TGTGCCAGCAGTTACAGGGGGCAAACTGAAGCTTTCTTT
CASSYRGQTEAFF
>TRBV5-6|-|TRBJ1-2|-
TGTGCCAGCAGCTTCCAGGGGTACGGCTACACCTTC
CASSFQGYGYTF
>TRBV9|TRBD1|TRBJ2-1|-
TGTGCCAGCAGCACGACAGGGTTTGAGCAGTTCTTC
CASSTTGFEQFF
>TRBV2|-|TRBJ1-1|-
TGTGCCAGCAGCTTTCACACTGAAGCTTTCTTT
CASSFHTEAFF
>TRBV7-8|-|TRBJ2-7|once
TGTGCCAGCAGCTTAGCTTTCGCCTACGAGCAGTACTTC
CASSLAFAYEQYF
>TRBV6-6|TRBD2|TRBJ2-5|-
TGTGCCAGCAGTTACGGGCTAGCGGTAATCCAAGAGACCCAGTACTTC
CASSYGLAVIQETQYF
>TRBV7-6|-|TRBJ2-7|-
TGTGCCACCCGACACCTCCGAGACGAGCAGTACTTC
CATRHLRDEQYF
>TRBV11-3|-|TRBJ2-1|-
TGTGCCAGCAGCTTAGGAGAAGGTTGGGACAACTCCTACAATGAGCAGTTCTTC
CASSLGEGWDNSYNEQFF
>TRBV9|-|TRBJ2-7|-
TGTGCCAGCAGCGTAGGGCAGGGAGGCATCTACGAGCAGTACTTC
CASSVGQGGIYEQYF
>TRBV19|TRBD1|TRBJ1-1|-
TGTGCCAGTAGTACAGCCGGGACAGATGAAGCTTTCTTT
CASSTAGTDEAFF